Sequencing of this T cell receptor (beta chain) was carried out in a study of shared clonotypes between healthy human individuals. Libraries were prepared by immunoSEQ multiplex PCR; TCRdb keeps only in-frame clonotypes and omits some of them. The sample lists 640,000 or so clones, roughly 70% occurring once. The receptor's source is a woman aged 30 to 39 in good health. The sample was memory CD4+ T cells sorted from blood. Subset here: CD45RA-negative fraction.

The DNA for the CDR3 is TGTGCCAGCAGTCTAACTAGCGGGCGAACCTACGAGCAGTACTTC. Translated, it gives CASSLTSGRTYEQYF. This rearrangement joins TRBV2 to TRBJ2-7; 9 nucleotides line up with TRBD2. V lost 5 bases, J lost 2 bases, and 7 bases stayed unmatched. In germline, CDR1 is SNHLY, CDR2 FYNNEI. CDR3 length equals 15 residues.